This TCR beta chain is from a study of tumour-infiltrating T cells in Burkitt lymphoma. Study details: Productive clonality predicted overall and progression-free survival.

Method: immunoSEQ multiplex PCR; TCRdb's copy keeps in-frame clones and lacks some. Of 3,500 to 4,500 clones in the sample, about 81% were seen once. Germline CDR1 and CDR2: SGHTS and YDEGEE. The CDR3 has 15 residues. Trimming stripped 3 bases from V and 6 bases from J, with 19 bases between. This rearrangement joins TRBV5-8 to TRBJ2-7; either TRBD1 or TRBD2 may supply D (5 bases each). The specimen sequenced was tumor tissue. The clonotype comes from a human donor with diffuse large B-cell lymphoma. Some clones in this sample may be carry-over from other donors' samples. The CDR3 spells CASSSLPGRRSEQYF. In DNA form, the CDR3 reads TGTGCCAGCAGCTCGCTCCCGGGACGTAGATCCGAGCAGTACTTC. Full variable domain (missing parts from reference TRBV5-8 and TRBJ2-7): EAGVTQSPTHLIKTRGQQATLRCSPISGHTSVYWYQQALGLGLQFLLWYDEGEERNRGNFPPRFSGRQFPNYSSELNVNALELEDSALYLCASSSLPGRRSEQYFGPGTRLTVT.